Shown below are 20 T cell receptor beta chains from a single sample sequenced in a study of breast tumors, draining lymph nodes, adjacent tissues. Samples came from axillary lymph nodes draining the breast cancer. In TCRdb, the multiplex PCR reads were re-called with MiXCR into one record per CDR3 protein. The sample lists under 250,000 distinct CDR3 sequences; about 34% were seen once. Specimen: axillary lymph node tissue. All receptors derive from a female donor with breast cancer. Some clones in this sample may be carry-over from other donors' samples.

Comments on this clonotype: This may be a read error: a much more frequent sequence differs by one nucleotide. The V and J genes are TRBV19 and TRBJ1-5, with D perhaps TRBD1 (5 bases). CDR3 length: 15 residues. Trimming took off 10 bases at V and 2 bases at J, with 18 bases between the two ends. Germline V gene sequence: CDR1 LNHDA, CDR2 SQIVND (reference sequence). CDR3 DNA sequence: TGTGCCAATAAGCCCTCGGGGGGGGGCAATCAGCCCCAGCATTTT. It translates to CANKPSGGGNQPQHF.

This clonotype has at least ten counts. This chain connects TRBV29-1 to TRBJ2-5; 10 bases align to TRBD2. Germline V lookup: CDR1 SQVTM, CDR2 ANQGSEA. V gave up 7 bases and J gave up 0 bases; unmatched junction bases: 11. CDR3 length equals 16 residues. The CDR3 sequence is CSANSGRTSYQETQYF. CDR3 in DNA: TGCAGCGCCAATAGCGGGAGGACCTCGTACCAAGAGACCCAGTACTTC.

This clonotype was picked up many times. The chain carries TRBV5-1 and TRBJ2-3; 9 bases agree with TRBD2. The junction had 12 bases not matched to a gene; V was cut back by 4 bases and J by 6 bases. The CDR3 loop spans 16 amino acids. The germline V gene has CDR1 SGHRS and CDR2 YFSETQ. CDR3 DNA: TGCGCCAGCAGCGCCGGGGGTAGCGGGAGTTTGGATACGCAGTATTTT. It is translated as CASSAGGSGSLDTQYF.

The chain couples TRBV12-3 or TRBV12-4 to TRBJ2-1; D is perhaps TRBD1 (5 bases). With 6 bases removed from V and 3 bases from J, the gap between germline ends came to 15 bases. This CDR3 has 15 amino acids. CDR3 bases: TGTGCCAGCAGACCTTCAGGGAAGTACTACAATGAGCAGTTCTTC. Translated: CASRPSGKYYNEQFF.

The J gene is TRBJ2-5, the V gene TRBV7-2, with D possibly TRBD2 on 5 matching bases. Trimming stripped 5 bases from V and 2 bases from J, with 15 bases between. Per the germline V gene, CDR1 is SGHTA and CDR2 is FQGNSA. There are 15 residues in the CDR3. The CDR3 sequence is CASSLNGGLQETQYF. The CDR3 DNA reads TGTGCCAGCAGCCTAAACGGCGGACTTCAAGAGACCCAGTACTTC.

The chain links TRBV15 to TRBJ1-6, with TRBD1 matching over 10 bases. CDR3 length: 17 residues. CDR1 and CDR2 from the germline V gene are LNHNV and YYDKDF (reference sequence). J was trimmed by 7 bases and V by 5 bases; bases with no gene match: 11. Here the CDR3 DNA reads TGTGCCACCAGCGACCTGGGGATGGGACAGGGGAATTCACCCCTCCACTTT. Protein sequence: CATSDLGMGQGNSPLHF.

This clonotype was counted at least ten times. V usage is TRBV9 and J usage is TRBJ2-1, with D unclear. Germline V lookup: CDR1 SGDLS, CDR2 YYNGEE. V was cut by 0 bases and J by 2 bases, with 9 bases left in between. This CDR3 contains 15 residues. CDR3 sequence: CASSVESAPYNEQFF. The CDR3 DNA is TGTGCCAGCAGCGTAGAGAGCGCTCCCTACAATGAGCAGTTCTTC.

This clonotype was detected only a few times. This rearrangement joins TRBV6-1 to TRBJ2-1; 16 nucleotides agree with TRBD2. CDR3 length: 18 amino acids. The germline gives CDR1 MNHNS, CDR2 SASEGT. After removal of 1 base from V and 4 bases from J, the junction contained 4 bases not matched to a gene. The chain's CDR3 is CASSEGGLAGGYYNEQFF. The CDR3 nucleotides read TGTGCCAGCAGTGAAGGGGGACTAGCGGGAGGGTATTACAATGAGCAGTTCTTC.

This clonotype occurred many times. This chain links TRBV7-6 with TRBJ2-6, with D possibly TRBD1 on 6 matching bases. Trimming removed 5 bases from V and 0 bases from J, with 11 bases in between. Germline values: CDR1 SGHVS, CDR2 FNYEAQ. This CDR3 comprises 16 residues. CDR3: CASSTGQFSGANVLTF. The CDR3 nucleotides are TGTGCCAGCAGCACTGGACAGTTCTCTGGGGCCAACGTCCTGACTTTC. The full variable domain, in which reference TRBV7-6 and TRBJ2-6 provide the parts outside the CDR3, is GAGVSQSPRYKVTKRGQDVALRCDPISGHVSLYWYRQALGQGPEFLTYFNYEAQQDKSGLPNDRFSAERPEGSISTLTIQRTEQRDSAMYRCASSTGQFSGANVLTFGAGSRLTVL.

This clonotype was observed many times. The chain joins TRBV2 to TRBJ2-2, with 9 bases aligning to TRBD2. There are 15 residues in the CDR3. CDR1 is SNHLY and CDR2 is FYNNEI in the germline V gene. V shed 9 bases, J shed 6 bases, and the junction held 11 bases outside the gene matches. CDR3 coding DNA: TGTGCCAGTTTGGGTGGTACTAGCGGGCCCGGGGAGCTGTTTTTT. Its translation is CASLGGTSGPGELFF.

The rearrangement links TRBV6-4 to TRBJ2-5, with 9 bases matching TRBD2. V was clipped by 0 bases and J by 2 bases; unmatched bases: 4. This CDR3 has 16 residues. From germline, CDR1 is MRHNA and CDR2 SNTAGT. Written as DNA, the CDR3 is TGTGCCAGCAGTGACTCGACCCTAGCGGGGCAAGAGACCCAGTACTTC. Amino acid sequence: CASSDSTLAGQETQYF.

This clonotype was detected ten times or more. In nucleotides, the CDR3 is TGTGCCAGCTCACCATTCACTGCCTCTGGAAACACCATATATTTT. Its translation is CASSPFTASGNTIYF. The rearrangement uses TRBV18 and TRBJ1-3; no firm D call. Per the germline V gene, CDR1 is KGHSH and CDR2 is LQKENI. The CDR3 length is 15 residues. The ends were cut back, 2 bases at V and 0 bases at J, with 8 bases in the middle.

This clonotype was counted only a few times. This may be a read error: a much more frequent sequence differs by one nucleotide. The CDR3 sequence: CATAEQKGSETRYF. CDR3 DNA sequence: TGTGCCACCGCGGAGCAGAAGGGTTCAGAGACCCGGTACTTC. The chain uses TRBV18 and TRBJ2-5; no firm D call. The germline CDR1 and CDR2 sequences are KGHSH and LQKENI. The length of the CDR3 is 14 residues.

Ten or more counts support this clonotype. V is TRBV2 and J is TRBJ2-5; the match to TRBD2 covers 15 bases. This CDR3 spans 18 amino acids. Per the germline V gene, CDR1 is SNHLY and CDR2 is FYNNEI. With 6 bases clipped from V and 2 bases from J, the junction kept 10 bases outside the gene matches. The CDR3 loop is CASRNPGLAGGFQETQYF. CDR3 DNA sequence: TGTGCCAGCAGGAACCCGGGACTAGCGGGAGGTTTTCAAGAGACCCAGTACTTC. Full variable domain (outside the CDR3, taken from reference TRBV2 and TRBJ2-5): EPEVTQTPSHQVTQMGQEVILRCVPISNHLYFYWYRQILGQKVEFLVSFYNNEISEKSEIFDDQFSVERPDGSNFTLKIRSTKLEDSAMYFCASRNPGLAGGFQETQYFGPGTRLLVL.

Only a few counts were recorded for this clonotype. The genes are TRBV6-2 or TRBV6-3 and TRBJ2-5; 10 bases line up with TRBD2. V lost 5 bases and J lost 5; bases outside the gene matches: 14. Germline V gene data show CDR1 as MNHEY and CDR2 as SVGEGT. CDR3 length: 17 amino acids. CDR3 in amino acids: CASSPPRSGRGLETQYF. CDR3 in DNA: TGTGCCAGCAGTCCCCCTCGCAGCGGGAGGGGGTTGGAGACCCAGTACTTC.

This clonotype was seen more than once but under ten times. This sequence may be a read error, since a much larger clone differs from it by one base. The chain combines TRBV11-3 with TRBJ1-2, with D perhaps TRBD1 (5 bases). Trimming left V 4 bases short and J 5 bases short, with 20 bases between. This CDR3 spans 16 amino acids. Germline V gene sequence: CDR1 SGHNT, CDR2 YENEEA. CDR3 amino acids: CASSSRRDPTSYGYTF. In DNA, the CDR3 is TGTGCCAGCAGCTCCCGGAGGGACCCAACTTCATATGGCTACACCTTC.

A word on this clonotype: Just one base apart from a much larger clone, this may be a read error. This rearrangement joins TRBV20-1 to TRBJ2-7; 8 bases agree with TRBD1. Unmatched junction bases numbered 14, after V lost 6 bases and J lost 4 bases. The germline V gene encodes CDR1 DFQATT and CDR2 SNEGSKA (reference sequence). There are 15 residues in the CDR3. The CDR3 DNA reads TGCAGTGCGACGCCACCGGACAGGGCAGCGTACGAGCAGTACTTC. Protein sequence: CSATPPDRAAYEQYF.

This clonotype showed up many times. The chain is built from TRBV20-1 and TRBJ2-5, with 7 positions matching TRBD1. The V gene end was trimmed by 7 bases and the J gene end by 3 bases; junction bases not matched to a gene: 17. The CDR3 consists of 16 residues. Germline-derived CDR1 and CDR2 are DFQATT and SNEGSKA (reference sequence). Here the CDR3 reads CSVLPGQSFWEETQYF. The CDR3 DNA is TGCAGTGTCTTGCCGGGACAGAGCTTTTGGGAAGAGACCCAGTACTTC.

The CDR3 here is CASSRNGGNARWQYF. CDR3 in DNA: TGTGCCAGCAGCCGAAATGGGGGGAACGCGAGATGGCAGTATTTT. This chain uses TRBV7-9 with TRBJ2-3; weak D call: TRBD2 (6 bases). V lost 5 bases to trimming and J lost 11 bases, with 23 bases between them. Germline V gives CDR1 SEHNR, CDR2 FQNEAQ (reference sequence). This CDR3 contains 15 residues.

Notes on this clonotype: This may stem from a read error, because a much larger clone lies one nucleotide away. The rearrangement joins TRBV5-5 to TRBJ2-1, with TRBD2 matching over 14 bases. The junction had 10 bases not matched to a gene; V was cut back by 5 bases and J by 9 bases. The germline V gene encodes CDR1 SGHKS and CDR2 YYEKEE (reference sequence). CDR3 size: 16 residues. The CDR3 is CASRSSGLAGVSEQFF. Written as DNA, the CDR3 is TGTGCCAGCAGATCATCGGGACTAGCGGGAGTCAGTGAGCAGTTCTTC. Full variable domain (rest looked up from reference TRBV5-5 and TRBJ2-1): DAGVTQSPTHLIKTRGQQVTLRCSPISGHKSVSWYQQVLGQGPQFIFQYYEKEERGRGNFPDRFSARQFPNYSSELNVNALLLGDSALYLCASRSSGLAGVSEQFFGPGTRLTVL.